This TCR beta chain was recovered during a study of beta chain features in type 1 diabetes. Whole-study context: Patients looked much like healthy donors when it came to age, gender and cell yields. In all, 107,917,701 sorted cells from all samples were analyzed. Whole-study results and caveats: Moderate yet significant TCRB CDR3 shortening was seen in Type 1 diabetes patients in all four CD4+ subsets.

Blood was drawn once from each donor into heparinised tubes. The draws averaged about 120 mL. CD45RO/CCR7/CD25/CD127/CD95/CD27 sorting isolated CD4+ naive, central memory, regulatory and stem cell-like memory cells. The whole isolated RNA underwent reverse transcription, so sequencing captured expressed TCRB transcripts. The table came from immunoSEQ multiplex PCR; TCRdb's copy has only in-frame clones and leaves some out. The sample includes some 47,000 clones, just under 45% of them seen just once. Trimming took 3 bases from V and 0 from J, leaving 8 bases between them. Germline V gene lookup returns CDR1 SGHVS and CDR2 FNYEAQ. The CDR3 extends over 15 amino acids. In the case of this clone: What it recognizes is unknown.

The receptor's source is a man between 25 and 39 years old with type 1 diabetes. The chain combines TRBV7-6 with TRBJ2-2; maybe TRBD2 (6 bases). Input material: stem cell memory CD4+ T cells from blood. In DNA form, the CDR3 reads TGTGCCAGCAGCTTTAAGCGGGCGAACACCGGGGAGCTGTTTTTT. This gives the protein CASSFKRANTGELFF. Drawing the rest from reference TRBV7-6 and TRBJ2-2, the complete variable domain is GAGVSQSPRYKVTKRGQDVALRCDPISGHVSLYWYRQALGQGPEFLTYFNYEAQQDKSGLPNDRFSAERPEGSISTLTIQRTEQRDSAMYRCASSFKRANTGELFFGEGSRLTVL.